These T cell receptor beta chains were read from a single sample in a study of T-cell memory formation after mild COVID-19. TCRdb re-called the 5' RACE reads through MiXCR, storing one row per CDR3 protein. This sample yields under 250,000 distinct CDR3 sequences, of which around 25% are seen a single time; about 10% belongs to the top ten. The sample comprised PBMCs or a T cell subset sorted from them (not recorded which). The receptors originated from an adult woman who had mild COVID-19 (a few samples of this study predate the infection). Cell type and time point are not known. Each CDR3 is given without its conserved first and last residue. Fields, in order: J gene, V gene, CDR3 protein.

TRBJ1-6 | TRBV20-1 | SAPPLAGSNSPLH
TRBJ1-1 | TRBV7-8 | ASSLRARDTEAF
TRBJ2-7 | TRBV4-1 | ASSQPTLQLASRTYEQY
TRBJ2-3 | TRBV29-1 | SVVPTRGASTDTQY
TRBJ2-7 | TRBV20-1 | SARIGVSYEQY
TRBJ1-1 | TRBV25-1 | ASTTTGRAEAF
TRBJ2-1 | TRBV7-8 | ASSFTSDSYNEQF
TRBJ2-1 | TRBV7-9 | ASSLSLHEQF
TRBJ2-7 | TRBV30 | AWSAQQYGEQY
TRBJ2-7 | TRBV15 | ATSHGGGRFAYEQY
TRBJ2-3 | TRBV5-6 | ASSSIRLQDTQY
TRBJ1-5 | TRBV6-2/TRBV6-3 | ATRRGSGSNQPQH
TRBJ2-1 | TRBV7-2 | ASSPRTSTYAYNEQF
TRBJ1-1 | TRBV3-1 | ASSWGARSMIEAF
TRBJ2-1 | TRBV20-1 | SARVGYDEQF
TRBJ2-5 | TRBV7-6 | ASSPRWTEETQY
TRBJ2-7 | TRBV20-1 | SARDKTGQY
TRBJ1-4 | TRBV2 | ASNPGQGRGEKLF
TRBJ2-3 | TRBV6-5 | ASTSSGAGGSTDTQY
TRBJ2-3 | TRBV12-3/TRBV12-4 | ASSLVWGSGWADTQY
TRBJ2-4 | TRBV5-1 | ASSLAGGVGGNIQY
TRBJ1-2 | TRBV9 | ASSGLGVHGYT
TRBJ1-1 | TRBV5-1 | ASSLEDLNTEGAF
TRBJ2-1 | TRBV7-8 | ASSPDYGGRGAEQF
TRBJ1-2 | TRBV7-8 | ASSLVGTGPFVVDFDYGYT
TRBJ2-3 | TRBV6-2/TRBV6-3 | ASKRGPSTDTQY
TRBJ2-1 | TRBV2 | ASRGTSGGYTQF
TRBJ2-3 | TRBV14 | ASSQEGTAFLTDTQY
TRBJ2-2 | TRBV5-1 | ASSLDGTNTGELF
TRBJ1-1 | TRBV30 | AWTTVNTEAF
TRBJ2-3 | TRBV5-6 | ASTLLAKGGTDTQY
TRBJ1-1 | TRBV7-7 | ASSLVDREATEAF
TRBJ2-1 | TRBV29-1 | SVLAGDYNEQF
TRBJ2-7 | TRBV19 | ASSILAGGNYEQY
TRBJ2-1 | TRBV4-3 | ASSYGGSNEQF
TRBJ2-7 | TRBV29-1 | SVERGGPPYEQY
TRBJ1-2 | TRBV5-1 | ASSLGGTGDGYT
TRBJ2-2 | TRBV7-6 | ASSTHDRAGELF
TRBJ2-3 | TRBV29-1 | SVGSGLAGYTQY
TRBJ2-7 | TRBV12-5 | ASGRQGSYEQY
TRBJ2-1 | TRBV7-3 | ASSLAVSSYNEQF
TRBJ2-1 | TRBV24-1 | ATSWGGSGSSYNEQF